This T cell receptor (beta chain) was sequenced for a study of breast tumors, draining lymph nodes, adjacent tissues. Study conclusions and caveats: Luminal-like breast cancer showed significantly higher tumor–nontumor repertoire similarity than basal-like. Tumor T cell lymph node origin was a supported hypothesis, not proven.

TCRdb reprocessed the multiplex PCR reads via MiXCR and lists one record per CDR3 protein. Of about 89,000 distinct CDR3 sequences listed, approximately 30% were seen once; the top ten hold 8.1%. The length of the CDR3 is 15 amino acids, counting both ends. Germline lookup yields CDR1 MNHNY and CDR2 SVGAGI (reference sequence). Axillary draining lymph nodes of breast cancer patients supplied the node samples. Of note for this clonotype: Its antigen remains unidentified. This CDR3 is missing its conserved last phenylalanine or tryptophan, likely due to a read error. Because the CDR3's place on the DNA is in doubt, the DNA is left out and the CDR3 is given as listed by TCRdb.

Specimen: axillary lymph node tissue. The chain recombines TRBV6-6 with TRBJ1-2; the table calls TRBD1, which could not be checked here. The sequence was obtained from a female donor with breast cancer. Some clones in this sample may be carry-over from other donors' samples. Here the CDR3 reads CASTIGGAGHDGYAL.